The 14 T cell receptor beta chains below all came from one sample that was sequenced in a study of spatial heterogeneity in lung cancer. Time point in this sample: sample taken at primary tumor resection. Unsorted samples of tumor, nontumor lung or frozen PBMC had their whole RNA sequenced. Each CDR3 protein gets one entry after TCRdb re-called the 5' RACE reads with MiXCR. This table holds approximately 47,000 distinct CDR3 sequences, about 7.6% found once. Sequences were derived from PBMCs, sampled at surgery. These receptors were collected from a female donor with early-stage non-small cell lung cancer.

The gene calls are TRBV5-4 and TRBJ2-2; 9 bases fit TRBD2. J lost 5 bases, V lost 4 bases, and 3 bases had no gene match. CDR3 length: 14 amino acids. CDR1 and CDR2 from the germline V gene are SGHNT and YYREEE (reference sequence). The CDR3 DNA reads TGTGCCAGCAGCGCGGGGGGGCGGACCGGGGAGCTGTTTTTT. It encodes CASSAGGRTGELFF.

This clonotype showed up just a few times. The chain joins TRBV11-1 to TRBJ2-7; a weak D match, TRBD2 (5 bases). The CDR3 has 16 residues. The V gene's germline CDR1 is SGHAT and CDR2 FQDESV (reference sequence). V was trimmed by 5 bases and J by 6 bases, leaving 23 bases between them. The CDR3 spells CASSPRAPRLLREQYF. CDR3 DNA sequence: TGTGCCAGCAGCCCGCGGGCCCCCCGGCTACTACGCGAGCAGTACTTC.

This clonotype was recorded at least ten times. The chain links TRBV7-8 to TRBJ2-5, with TRBD2 identical over 9 bases. The V gene's germline CDR1 is SGHVS and CDR2 FQNEAQ. CDR3 size: 16 residues. With V trimmed by 5 bases and J by 4 bases, 11 bases remained unmatched. CDR3 in amino acids: CASSSTVAGEGETQYF. The CDR3 DNA reads TGTGCCAGCAGCAGTACTGTAGCGGGGGAAGGAGAGACCCAGTACTTC. Based on the CDR3 plus reference TRBV7-8 and TRBJ2-5, the full variable domain is GAGVSQSPRYKVAKRGQDVALRCDPISGHVSLFWYQQALGQGPEFLTYFQNEAQLDKSGLPSDRFFAERPEGSVSTLKIQRTQQEDSAVYLCASSSTVAGEGETQYFGPGTRLLVL.

This clonotype was picked up a small number of times. The chain combines TRBV30 with TRBJ2-2, with TRBD1 matching 7 bases. Germline V CDR1 and CDR2: GTSNPN, SVGIG (reference sequence). V dropped 5 bases and J dropped 0; count of bases not matched to a gene: 3. There are 14 residues in the CDR3. The CDR3 DNA is TGTGCCTGGGGGGGACAGACGAACACCGGGGAGCTGTTTTTT. The encoded protein is CAWGGQTNTGELFF.

At least ten counts were recorded for this clonotype. The J gene is TRBJ2-2, the V gene TRBV4-3; TRBD2 is a possible D gene (5 bases). CDR1 LGHNA and CDR2 YSLEER come from the germline V gene. Trimming pared 0 bases from V and 6 bases from J, leaving 8 bases between. The CDR3 totals 14 residues. DNA for the CDR3: TGCGCCAGCAGCCAAGACGGGGTTCCCGGGGAGCTGTTTTTT. This sequence encodes CASSQDGVPGELFF.

The table lists this clonotype with a few counts. The V and J genes are TRBV4-1 and TRBJ1-6, with 7 bases lining up with TRBD1. The CDR3 loop spans 16 amino acids. Germline CDR1 reads MGHRA; CDR2 reads YSYEKL. With V trimmed by 0 bases and J by 14 bases, 13 bases remained unmatched. CDR3 loop: CASSQEARGGDGALHF. Written as DNA, the CDR3 is TGCGCCAGCAGCCAAGAAGCCAGGGGGGGGGACGGGGCCCTCCACTTT.

In its sample, this clonotype was seen a few times. CDR3 nucleotides: TGTGCCAGCAGCCCTACTTCTAGCGGGGGGCGAAATGAGCAGTTCTTC. This codes for CASSPTSSGGRNEQFF. This chain connects TRBV7-2 to TRBJ2-1; 11 bases line up with TRBD2. Germline values: CDR1 SGHTA, CDR2 FQGNSA. The trim removed 5 bases at V and 7 bases at J, leaving 10 bases unmatched. The CDR3 is 16 residues long.

This clonotype was picked up many times. The rearrangement joins TRBV29-1 to TRBJ1-1; maybe TRBD1 (5 bases). There are 14 residues in the CDR3. CDR1 is SQVTM, CDR2 ANQGSEA, per germline. V was pared by 5 bases and J by 4 bases, with 17 bases between. CDR3 amino acids: CSVSVVGLGTEAFF. The CDR3 nucleotides read TGCAGCGTTTCAGTCGTGGGGCTTGGCACTGAAGCTTTCTTT.

The chain has TRBV24-1 and TRBJ2-2, with D uncertain. The CDR3 runs 13 residues. Trimming took 3 bases from V and 4 from J, leaving 5 bases between them. The germline CDR1 and CDR2 sequences are KGHDR and SFDVKD. The CDR3 sequence is CATSDNPTGELFF. Here the CDR3 DNA reads TGTGCCACCAGTGATAATCCCACCGGGGAGCTGTTTTTT.

This clonotype was detected only a few times. A junction end diverges from the germline sequence, so it may reflect a read error. The chain links TRBV3-1 to TRBJ1-3; D is perhaps TRBD1 (6 bases). CDR1 and CDR2 (germline): LGHDT, YNNKEL (reference sequence). The CDR3 consists of 15 residues. Written as DNA, the CDR3 is TGTGCCAGCAGACAAGGGGGATCCTCTGGAAACACCATATATTTT. As protein: CASRQGGSSGNTIYF.

This clonotype was seen many times. The chain has TRBV5-1 and TRBJ2-7; 9 bases align to TRBD1. Germline CDR1 SGHRS, CDR2 YFSETQ. V trimming: 4 bases; J trimming: 3 bases; junction bases outside the gene matches: 17. This CDR3 comprises 18 residues. The CDR3 nucleotides read TGCGCCAGCAGCCCCTTTGGGCCCCAACAGGGGGCTAGCTACGAGCAGTACTTC. This codes for CASSPFGPQQGASYEQYF.

This chain links TRBV30 with TRBJ2-3; D possibly corresponds to TRBD2 (6 bases). V lost 0 bases and J 10 bases, leaving 11 bases between the germline ends. This CDR3 region has 12 residues. Germline values: CDR1 GTSNPN, CDR2 SVGIG (reference sequence). CDR3 loop: CAWSVRRGSQYF. The CDR3 DNA sequence: TGTGCCTGGAGTGTTCGGCGGGGATCGCAGTATTTT.

The chain uses TRBV15 and TRBJ2-3; D is uncertain. The germline V and J ends were trimmed by 0 bases and 0 bases, with 10 bases remaining between them. This CDR3 spans 16 amino acids. The germline CDR1 and CDR2 sequences are LNHNV and YYDKDF (reference sequence). The CDR3 DNA follows: TGTGCCACCAGCAGAGATCACAGCCGCAGCACAGATACGCAGTATTTT. Its protein is CATSRDHSRSTDTQYF.

The rearrangement joins TRBV25-1 to TRBJ1-6; a possible D gene is TRBD1 (6 bases). CDR3 length: 14 residues. Germline assignment: CDR1 MGHDK and CDR2 SYGVNS. V dropped 7 bases and J dropped 10 bases, with 17 bases sitting between them. The CDR3 sequence: CASTDAGVQSPLHF. The CDR3 DNA sequence: TGTGCCAGCACCGATGCAGGGGTTCAGTCACCCCTCCACTTT.